Listed below are T cell receptor beta chains from one sample, sequenced in a study of untreated major depressive disorder. TCRdb's table, derived via immunoSEQ multiplex PCR, lists solely in-frame clones and lacks some. The sample has 20,000 or so clones, roughly 86% seen once. The sample was CD4+ T cells from PBMCs. All receptors derive from a woman under 40 in good health. The CDR3 runs from the conserved cysteine through the conserved F or W. D genes are given only for firm matches.

j_call v_call cdr3_length d_call cdr3_nt cdr3_aa
TRBJ1-4 TRBV19 15 TRBD1 TGTGCCAGTAGGGGGACAGGGGAGGTTGATGAAAAACTGTTTTTT CASRGTGEVDEKLFF
TRBJ1-6 TRBV6-1 16 . TGTGCCAGCAGTGACCAGCCGGGACCGTATAATTCACCCCTCCACTTT CASSDQPGPYNSPLHF
TRBJ2-3 TRBV4-2 17 TRBD1 TGTGCCAGCAGCCAAGATTTTCTTCAGGGGGCCACAGATACGCAGTATTTT CASSQDFLQGATDTQYF
TRBJ2-1 TRBV11-2 12 . TGTGCCAGCAGCTTAGGGAGGGATGAGCAGTTCTTC CASSLGRDEQFF
TRBJ2-1 TRBV18 13 TRBD2 TGTGCCAGCTCTCCTACTAGCGGGAATGAGCAGTTCTTC CASSPTSGNEQFF
TRBJ2-2 TRBV11-3 14 TRBD1 TGTGCCAGCAGCCGAACAGGGGTAACCGGGGAGCTGTTTTTT CASSRTGVTGELFF
TRBJ2-1 TRBV6-5 15 TRBD1 TGTGCCAGCAGTTACTCCGGACAGGGGGCTTATGAGCAGTTCTTC CASSYSGQGAYEQFF
TRBJ2-2 TRBV5-4 14 TRBD1 TGTGCCAGCAGCCCCGGGACAGGGACCGGGGAGCTGTTTTTT CASSPGTGTGELFF
TRBJ2-5 TRBV7-2 15 . TGTGCCAGCAGCCTGGGAACCAGGGGCTGGGAGACCCAGTACTTC CASSLGTRGWETQYF
TRBJ1-5 TRBV27 13 . TGTGCCAGCAGCCAGGGCAGCCATCAGCCCCAGCATTTT CASSQGSHQPQHF
TRBJ2-2 TRBV2 13 TRBD1 TGTGCCAGCGGACAGGATTTCGGCGGGGAGCTGTTTTTT CASGQDFGGELFF
TRBJ2-7 TRBV5-1 15 TRBD1 TGCGCCAGCAGCTTGGCCGACAGGGGCATCGACGAGCAGTACTTC CASSLADRGIDEQYF
TRBJ2-7 TRBV19 15 . TGTGCCAGTAGCAAAGAGGGATATGTTTCCCGCGAGCAGTACTTC CASSKEGYVSREQYF
TRBJ2-7 TRBV7-9 15 TRBD2 TGTGCCAGCAGCTTAGGGAGGACTAGAGACGACGAGCAGTACTTC CASSLGRTRDDEQYF
TRBJ2-2 TRBV7-2 17 TRBD1 TGTGCCAGCAGCTTAGAGGTGTGGACAGGCAACACCGGGGAGCTGTTTTTT CASSLEVWTGNTGELFF
TRBJ1-5 TRBV10-3 14 TRBD1 TGTGCCATCAGCCATGACAGGGTGAATCAGCCCCAGCATTTT CAISHDRVNQPQHF
TRBJ1-1 TRBV10-3 12 TRBD1 TGTGCCATCAGGGGACAGGGGACTGAAGCTTTCTTT CAIRGQGTEAFF